This T cell receptor beta chain derives from a study of Graves' ophthalmopathy and Graves' hyperthyroidism. Across the study: The collection of peripheral blood took place at initial diagnosis, before any treatment.

The length of the CDR3 is 13 residues. Trimming took 1 base from V and 4 from J, leaving 7 bases between them. Study conclusions and caveats: In blood, most expanded thyroid clonotypes above 0.001 frequency were also detected.

RNA transcripts provided the template for amplifying TCR beta CDR3 regions. RT-PCR in the first round used HTBI primers; a second-round multiplex PCR followed. TCRdb re-derived calls from the multiplex PCR reads in MiXCR, one entry per CDR3 protein. The sample lists roughly 160,000 distinct CDR3 sequences; about two fifths were seen once. Presentation of ophthalmopathy in the donors involved moderate-to-severe activity, CAS ≥3, NOSPECS ≥4 and a duration under 3 months. This clonotype was picked up many times. The antigen is not known. The sequence came from a man aged 25-45 years with Graves' ophthalmopathy. Sequenced: peripheral blood. J is TRBJ1-1 and V is TRBV12-3 or TRBV12-4; possible D gene TRBD1, 6 bases. The CDR3 loop reads CASSLGGATEAFF. The CDR3 DNA follows: TGTGCCAGCAGTTTAGGGGGGGCCACTGAAGCTTTCTTT.